This T cell receptor (beta chain) was sequenced during a study of blood T cell repertoires in COVID-19. Measured with immunoSEQ multiplex PCR; TCRdb has only the in-frame clones, and not every one. The table shows 200,000 to 300,000 clones, with 85% to 95% occurring only once. The CDR3 covers 13 residues. Per germline, CDR1 MNHEY and CDR2 SVGEGT. The germline V and J ends were trimmed by 5 bases and 5 bases, with 12 bases remaining between them. Material: peripheral blood. The chain links TRBV6-2 or TRBV6-3 to TRBJ2-5, with D possibly being TRBD1 (6 bases). The clonotype comes from a man aged 25 to 40 with COVID-19, enrolled during active disease. As DNA, the CDR3 is TGTGCCAGCAGTCCCACAGGGTCGGAGACCCAGTACTTC. Protein: CASSPTGSETQYF.